These 21 T cell receptor beta chains originate from one sample sequenced in a study of T-cell memory formation after mild COVID-19. TCRdb passed the 5' RACE reads through MiXCR, listing each CDR3 protein once. Among hundreds of thousands of distinct CDR3 sequences, under 15% were seen once, and the ten largest hold roughly 22%. Input material: PBMCs or a T cell subset sorted from them (not recorded which). These TCRs come from a man between 18 and 29 years old who had mild COVID-19 (a few samples of this study predate the infection). Cell type and time point are not known.

The table lists this clonotype with a few counts. The chain carries TRBV12-3 or TRBV12-4 and TRBJ2-1; 12 positions agree with TRBD2. V shed 6 bases and J 6 bases; nucleotides not matched to a gene: 12. The CDR3 spans 17 residues. CDR3 in amino acids: CASRSYRLAGDRNEQFF. The CDR3 DNA sequence: TGTGCCAGCAGATCCTACCGACTAGCGGGGGACCGCAATGAGCAGTTCTTC.

This chain connects TRBV18 to TRBJ1-5; D is unresolved. The germline V gene encodes CDR1 KGHSH and CDR2 LQKENI. V shed 3 bases and J shed 5 bases, with 14 bases lying between them. CDR3 size: 15 residues. In DNA form, the CDR3 reads TGTGCCAGCTCACCGAGGATAGGGAGGGATCAGCCCCAGCATTTT. It specifies CASSPRIGRDQPQHF.

This clonotype appeared many times. This chain links TRBV4-1 with TRBJ1-2; tentative D call: TRBD1 (5 bases). Germline V gives CDR1 MGHRA, CDR2 YSYEKL. The CDR3 has 19 residues. Trimming removed 1 base from V and 2 bases from J, with 23 bases in between. CDR3 sequence (DNA): TGCGCCAGCAGCCAAGTACGTTCTAGGAGGGGAAGAGGGAACTATGGCTACACCTTC. This sequence encodes CASSQVRSRRGRGNYGYTF.

V and J are TRBV20-1 and TRBJ1-1; D is ambiguous. V shed 0 bases and J shed 9 bases, with 8 bases lying between them. CDR3 length: 11 amino acids. Germline V lookup: CDR1 DFQATT, CDR2 SNEGSKA (reference sequence). CDR3 in amino acids: CSARDQVKAFF. CDR3 coding DNA: TGCAGTGCTAGAGATCAGGTGAAAGCTTTCTTT.

This clonotype was found many times. The chain couples TRBV7-3 to TRBJ2-2; D unclear. Trimming removed 8 bases from V and 5 bases from J, with 12 bases in between. The germline CDR1 and CDR2 sequences are SGHTA and FQGTGA. The CDR3 sequence is 13 residues long. Here the CDR3 DNA reads TGTGCCAGCCGTGAGACCAATACCGGGGAGCTGTTTTTT. Its protein is CASRETNTGELFF. The variable domain in full, completed from reference TRBV7-3 and TRBJ2-2, reads GAGVSQTPSNKVTEKGKYVELRCDPISGHTALYWYRQSLGQGPEFLIYFQGTGAADDSGLPNDRFFAVRPEGSVSTLKIQRTERGDSAVYLCASRETNTGELFFGEGSRLTVL.

Only a few counts were recorded for this clonotype. The chain links TRBV20-1 to TRBJ2-5, with D possibly matching TRBD2 (5 bases). This CDR3 is built from 13 residues. V was clipped by 0 bases and J by 7 bases, with 12 bases between them. Germline assignment: CDR1 DFQATT and CDR2 SNEGSKA (reference sequence). CDR3 loop: CSARDPGMGTQYF. CDR3 coding DNA: TGCAGTGCTAGAGATCCGGGGATGGGGACCCAGTACTTC.

This clonotype showed up just a few times. The chain is built from TRBV7-3 and TRBJ2-1; 10 bases line up with TRBD2. Unmatched junction bases numbered 3, after V lost 5 bases and J lost 5 bases. The CDR3 is 14 residues long. Per the germline V gene, CDR1 is SGHTA and CDR2 is FQGTGA. The DNA of the CDR3 is TGTGCCAGCAGCCCGGGACTAGCGAACAATGAGCAGTTCTTC. Translating it yields CASSPGLANNEQFF.

The table lists this clonotype with a few counts. This chain links TRBV12-3 or TRBV12-4 with TRBJ1-2, with D maybe TRBD1 (6 bases). V dropped 5 bases and J dropped 5 bases, with 15 bases sitting between them. The CDR3 runs 14 residues. The CDR3 DNA reads TGTGCCAGCAGTCACGACGACAGGCCGTATGGCTACACCTTC. It is translated as CASSHDDRPYGYTF.

This chain links TRBV20-1 with TRBJ2-5; D unresolved. The germline V gene encodes CDR1 DFQATT and CDR2 SNEGSKA (reference sequence). Trimming cost V 3 bases and J 3 bases, with 8 bases left between them. The CDR3 spans 12 residues. CDR3 sequence (DNA): TGCAGTGCTAGTCCGCAGAAAGAGACCCAGTACTTC. Protein sequence: CSASPQKETQYF.

This rearrangement joins TRBV21-1 to TRBJ2-5; no DNA check was done on the table's D call, TRBD1. TRBV21-1 is flagged as a pseudogene. The CDR3 contains 19 residues. CDR3 nucleotides: TGTGCCAGCAGCAAAAAAAGGGGACAGGGATTAGGGTTCCAAGAGACCCAGTACTTC. Protein product: CASSKKRGQGLGFQETQYF.

The V and J genes are TRBV9 and TRBJ2-6; D is uncertain. Per the germline V gene, CDR1 is SGDLS and CDR2 is YYNGEE. V lost 1 base to trimming and J lost 2 bases, with 7 bases between them. CDR3 length equals 15 residues. CDR3 coding DNA: TGTGCCAGCAGCGTACAATCGGCTGGGGCCAACGTCCTGACTTTC. This translates into CASSVQSAGANVLTF.

This chain uses TRBV7-9 with TRBJ2-2; perhaps TRBD1 as D (6 bases). Germline loops: CDR1 SEHNR, CDR2 FQNEAQ (reference sequence). This CDR3 region has 14 residues. Between the trimmed V and J ends, which lost 2 bases and 4 bases, there was a span of 8 bases. The CDR3 protein is CASSLSRGTGELFF. CDR3 nucleotide sequence: TGTGCCAGCAGCTTATCCAGGGGCACCGGGGAGCTGTTTTTT.

Many counts were recorded for this clonotype. The chain couples TRBV4-3 to TRBJ1-3; perhaps TRBD1 as D (5 bases). Germline V gene lookup returns CDR1 LGHNA and CDR2 YSLEER. The V end lost 4 bases, the J end lost 0 bases, and 10 bases lay between the germline ends. The CDR3 sequence is 15 residues long. The CDR3 DNA reads as TGCGCCAGCAGCCCGGGACTGAGCTCTGGAAACACCATATATTTT. This translates into CASSPGLSSGNTIYF.

J is TRBJ1-3 and V is TRBV20-1, with no clear D. V was shortened by 6 bases and J by 0 bases, with 15 bases between the two germline ends. This CDR3 contains 15 residues. Germline V gene data show CDR1 as DFQATT and CDR2 as SNEGSKA (reference sequence). As DNA, the CDR3 is TGCAGTGCCCTACTAGGACGGAGCTCTGGAAACACCATATATTTT. This gives the protein CSALLGRSSGNTIYF.

The rearrangement links TRBV28 to TRBJ2-5; D uncertain. V gave up 6 bases and J gave up 0 bases, with 11 bases separating them. Germline V lookup: CDR1 MDHEN, CDR2 SYDVKM. The CDR3 covers 14 residues. CDR3 nucleotides: TGTGCCAGCAGCCCGGCCGGGCACCAAGAGACCCAGTACTTC. It specifies CASSPAGHQETQYF.

This clonotype was found many times. The chain uses TRBV12-3 or TRBV12-4 and TRBJ2-3, with 7 bases fitting TRBD2. This CDR3 contains 16 residues. V was clipped by 3 bases and J by 1 base; unmatched bases: 7. CDR3: CASSFAAGVGTDTQYF. The CDR3, as DNA: TGTGCCAGCAGTTTTGCGGCGGGGGTTGGCACAGATACGCAGTATTTT.

The rearrangement joins TRBV6-5 to TRBJ2-4, with D hard to call. Looked up from germline, CDR1 is MNHEY and CDR2 is SVGAGI. V was cut by 2 bases and J by 6 bases, with 11 bases left in between. The CDR3 consists of 14 residues. The CDR3 DNA reads as TGTGCCAGCAGTTACCGAGACAACTCAAACATTCAGTACTTC. It codes for CASSYRDNSNIQYF.

The rearrangement uses TRBV7-6 and TRBJ1-1, with no clear D. This CDR3 is 13 amino acids long. Per the germline V gene, CDR1 is SGHVS and CDR2 is FNYEAQ. Deletions cut 5 bases from V and 5 bases from J, with 12 bases between. The CDR3 sequence is CASSGREGTEAFF. The DNA of the CDR3 is TGTGCCAGCAGCGGCCGGGAAGGGACTGAAGCTTTCTTT.

The chain's CDR3 is CASSLVQYGYTF. The CDR3 DNA follows: TGTGCCAGCAGCTTAGTCCAATATGGCTACACCTTC. V is TRBV7-2 and J is TRBJ1-2; unclear D gene. Germline lookup yields CDR1 SGHTA and CDR2 FQGNSA. The CDR3 covers 12 residues. Trimming took 1 base from V and 5 from J, leaving 5 bases between them.

The sample holds a few counts of this clonotype. The rearrangement links TRBV20-1 to TRBJ1-1, with D unclear. Germline CDR1 DFQATT, CDR2 SNEGSKA (reference sequence). V shed 6 bases and J shed 4 bases, with 15 bases lying between them. This CDR3 is 13 amino acids long. The DNA for the CDR3 is TGCAGTGCGCCTACTCCGGGATCCACTGAAGCTTTCTTT. Translation gives CSAPTPGSTEAFF.

This sequence joins TRBV4-3 and TRBJ2-7; D gene ambiguous. Germline CDR1 reads LGHNA; CDR2 reads YSLEER. There are 15 residues in the CDR3. Trimming left V 1 base short and J 2 bases short, with 12 bases between. The DNA for the CDR3 is TGCGCCAGCAGCCAAGCGGTGCAGGAGACCTACGAGCAGTACTTC. Translating it yields CASSQAVQETYEQYF.